This TCR beta chain was found in a study of follicular helper T cells after annual influenza vaccination. In germline, CDR1 is SGHTA, CDR2 FQGNSA. Losses at the gene ends were 4 bases for V and 5 bases for J; bases not matched to a gene: 1. The CDR3 runs 14 residues. Profiling relied on immunoSEQ multiplex PCR, and the TCRdb table lists in-frame clones only, not all of them. The data contain about 11,000 clones, 80% to 85% of them singletons. Adults were given seasonal inactivated influenza vaccine, and blood CD4 subsets were sorted before and after vaccination. Per time point, roughly 35-100 mL of blood was sampled. The study's findings and limits: Just 10-20% of cells analyzed had recovered productive TCRB sequences.

With regard to this clone: The antigen remains unidentified.

The sample here was CXCR5- memory CD4+ T cells sorted from blood, taken 6 weeks after influenza vaccination. The origin of this receptor is an adult who received the influenza vaccine. This chain connects TRBV7-2 to TRBJ1-4; 10 nucleotides match TRBD1. In DNA form, the CDR3 reads TGTGCCAGCAGCTCGGACAGGGGGAATGAAAAACTGTTTTTT. Residues: CASSSDRGNEKLFF.